Each of the 27 T cell receptor beta chains below was sequenced from the same sample in a study of shared clonotypes between healthy human individuals (dated by TCRdb to 2018 to 2020). Library creation used the immunoSEQ multiplex PCR assay. Held by TCRdb, this immuneACCESS table contains in-frame sequences only and omits some clones. Under half of the omission traces to an unresolved V gene where checked; the cause of the rest is unknown. Across this sample there are 2 million to 2.5 million clones, with approximately 94% seen only once. The top ten hold around 0.37% of the sample. The sequencing sample was made of naive CD4+ T cells from PBMCs. According to the study, the label for this sample's cell subset or site signals: CD45RA+ positively selected. The receptors were sampled from a man between 18 and 35 years old in good health. Some clones in this sample may be carry-over from other donors' samples.

J is TRBJ1-5 and V is TRBV27, with D possibly TRBD1 on 5 matching bases. There are 15 residues in the CDR3. V was clipped by 2 bases and J by 7 bases, with 15 bases between them. Germline CDR1 reads MNHEY; CDR2 reads SMNVEV (reference sequence). The CDR3 coding sequence is TGTGCCAGCAGTTTAAGATCGGGGGTGCGCCAGCCCCAGCATTTT. Translating gives CASSLRSGVRQPQHF.

Only one count was recorded for this clone. The V call is TRBV19, the J call TRBJ2-1; 8 nucleotides align to TRBD2. CDR1 is LNHDA and CDR2 is SQIVND in the germline V gene (reference sequence). The CDR3 runs to 15 residues. J gave up 9 bases and V 4 bases, and 11 bases lay outside the gene matches. For the CDR3, the DNA is TGTGCCAGTAGTAAAAGTACCGGGAGGGCGGGTGAGCAGTTCTTC. Amino acid sequence: CASSKSTGRAGEQFF.

As regards this clone: Other DNA sequences in the sample encode the same CDR3. This sequence joins TRBV7-3 and TRBJ2-3; 8 bases align to TRBD2. The V gene's germline CDR1 is SGHTA and CDR2 FQGTGA. The V and J ends lost 5 bases and 1 base, in that order; junction bases with no gene match: 5. The CDR3 is made up of 15 amino acids. The CDR3 is CASSPPAGGTDTQYF. The CDR3 DNA sequence: TGTGCCAGCAGCCCACCAGCGGGAGGCACAGATACGCAGTATTTT.

The genes are TRBV5-1 and TRBJ1-2; possible D gene TRBD1, 5 bases. The CDR3 totals 15 residues. V lost 4 bases and J 0 bases, leaving 13 bases between the germline ends. The germline gives CDR1 SGHRS, CDR2 YFSETQ. CDR3 in DNA: TGCGCCAGCAGCATCGGACACATAGCTAACTATGGCTACACCTTC. It yields the protein CASSIGHIANYGYTF. The full variable domain, completed using reference TRBV5-1 and TRBJ1-2, is KAGVTQTPRYLIKTRGQQVTLSCSPISGHRSVSWYQQTPGQGLQFLFEYFSETQRNKGNFPGRFSGRQFSNSRSEMNVSTLELGDSALYLCASSIGHIANYGYTFGSGTRLTVV.

The rearrangement uses TRBV29-1 and TRBJ1-1, with a tentative D call TRBD1 (6 bases). V gave up 6 bases and J gave up 11 bases, with 25 bases separating them. From germline, CDR1 is SQVTM and CDR2 ANQGSEA. This CDR3 is 14 amino acids long. The CDR3 is CSVDDHRGGNGAFF. CDR3 in DNA: TGCAGCGTAGACGACCACCGGGGGGGCAACGGGGCTTTCTTT.

To note about this clone: The same CDR3 arises from other DNA sequences in this sample as well. The rearrangement links TRBV5-1 to TRBJ2-1; D possibly corresponds to TRBD2 (6 bases). Germline V gene lookup returns CDR1 SGHRS and CDR2 YFSETQ. The CDR3 is 15 residues long. Between the trimmed V and J ends, which lost 2 bases and 1 base, there was a span of 10 bases. The CDR3 DNA reads as TGCGCCAGCAGCTTAGGAGGGCGGTCCTACAATGAGCAGTTCTTC. It encodes CASSLGGRSYNEQFF. Full variable domain (rest looked up from reference TRBV5-1 and TRBJ2-1): KAGVTQTPRYLIKTRGQQVTLSCSPISGHRSVSWYQQTPGQGLQFLFEYFSETQRNKGNFPGRFSGRQFSNSRSEMNVSTLELGDSALYLCASSLGGRSYNEQFFGPGTRLTVL.

V and J are TRBV5-1 and TRBJ1-2; D is perhaps TRBD1 (5 bases). Germline V gives CDR1 SGHRS, CDR2 YFSETQ. The length of the CDR3 is 15 residues. V was cut by 3 bases and J by 1 base, with 13 bases left in between. CDR3 nucleotide sequence: TGCGCCAGCAGCTGGGGGGACCGCGATAACTATGGCTACACCTTC. Amino acids: CASSWGDRDNYGYTF.

Regarding this clone: This specimen includes other DNA sequences encoding the same CDR3. The J gene is TRBJ2-2, the V gene TRBV5-1; D not resolved. This CDR3 region has 14 residues. V was pared by 5 bases and J by 0 bases, with 8 bases between. Germline loops: CDR1 SGHRS, CDR2 YFSETQ. The CDR3 sequence is CASSSETNTGELFF. The CDR3 coding sequence is TGCGCCAGCAGTTCAGAGACGAACACCGGGGAGCTGTTTTTT.

The gene calls are TRBV7-9 and TRBJ1-2; D uncertain. In germline, CDR1 is SEHNR, CDR2 FQNEAQ (reference sequence). Deletions cut 2 bases from V and 0 bases from J, with 13 bases between. The CDR3 extends over 16 amino acids. As DNA, the CDR3 is TGTGCCAGCAGCTTAAAGATGGCCAGATCTAACTATGGCTACACCTTC. It translates to CASSLKMARSNYGYTF.

The chain links TRBV7-3 to TRBJ2-4, with 8 nucleotides matching TRBD1. CDR3 length: 16 residues. Germline CDR1 reads SGHTA; CDR2 reads FQGTGA. V dropped 5 bases and J dropped 8; count of bases not matched to a gene: 14. For the CDR3, the DNA is TGTGCCAGCAGCCCTGACCTGGGGACAGGCAAGGACATTCAGTACTTC. This codes for CASSPDLGTGKDIQYF.

The CDR3 DNA reads TGCGCCAGCAGCTCAGGAGGGGACCGAAGCTATGGCTACACCTTC. Its translation: CASSSGGDRSYGYTF. The chain recombines TRBV5-1 with TRBJ1-2, with a tentative D call TRBD1 (5 bases). V gave up 3 bases and J gave up 4 bases, with 16 bases separating them. Germline CDR1 is SGHRS and CDR2 is YFSETQ. The CDR3 is 15 residues long.

Notes on this clone: The junction and the germline gene differ at one end; a read error may be behind it. The CDR3 DNA reads as TGTGCCAGCAGTAACTCCGACAGGGGCTATGGCTACACCTTC. Translated, it gives CASSNSDRGYGYTF. V is TRBV6-5 and J is TRBJ1-2; TRBD1 agrees at 8 bases. The CDR3 has 14 residues. From germline, CDR1 is MNHEY and CDR2 SVGAGI.

The genes are TRBV7-9 and TRBJ2-3; 10 positions match TRBD1. The J segment lost 1 base and the V segment lost 6 bases, leaving 13 bases of the junction unmatched. Germline V gene sequence: CDR1 SEHNR, CDR2 FQNEAQ (reference sequence). This CDR3 is 18 amino acids long. The CDR3 reads CASSRIRAGTGGTDTQYF. As DNA, the CDR3 is TGTGCCAGCAGTAGAATCCGGGCCGGGACAGGGGGCACAGATACGCAGTATTTT.

The chain is built from TRBV7-2 and TRBJ1-1, with unresolved D. V lost 3 bases, J lost 0 bases, and 8 bases lay in between. Germline lookup yields CDR1 SGHTA and CDR2 FQGNSA. The CDR3 spans 14 residues. CDR3 region: CASSFDGMNTEAFF. CDR3 coding DNA: TGTGCCAGCAGCTTCGACGGGATGAACACTGAAGCTTTCTTT.

The chain links TRBV10-1 to TRBJ2-3; 9 bases fit TRBD2. V lost 3 bases and J lost 1; bases outside the gene matches: 2. In germline, CDR1 is WNHNN, CDR2 SYGVQD (reference sequence). This CDR3 is 15 amino acids long. The CDR3 protein is CASSEAGGGTDTQYF. The CDR3 nucleotides are TGCGCCAGCAGTGAAGCGGGGGGCGGCACAGATACGCAGTATTTT.

The rearrangement uses TRBV6-1 and TRBJ2-5; maybe TRBD2 (6 bases). This CDR3 is 13 amino acids long. V was pared by 6 bases and J by 2 bases, with 10 bases between. Germline assignment: CDR1 MNHNS and CDR2 SASEGT. The CDR3 DNA follows: TGTGCCAGCAGAGCGGCGGGGCAAGAGACCCAGTACTTC. This codes for CASRAAGQETQYF.

The chain recombines TRBV29-1 with TRBJ2-7; 7 bases agree with TRBD1. V dropped 7 bases and J dropped 1; count of bases not matched to a gene: 10. Germline V lookup: CDR1 SQVTM, CDR2 ANQGSEA. The CDR3 loop spans 14 amino acids. CDR3: CSGRLGTDSYEQYF. Here the CDR3 DNA reads TGCAGCGGCCGACTCGGGACAGATTCCTACGAGCAGTACTTC.

This sequence joins TRBV28 and TRBJ2-1, with D tentatively TRBD1 (6 bases). CDR1 MDHEN and CDR2 SYDVKM come from the germline V gene. Trimming cost V 6 bases and J 2 bases, with 14 bases left between them. This CDR3 contains 15 residues. The CDR3 reads CASSALRDTYNEQFF. Here the CDR3 DNA reads TGTGCCAGCAGCGCTCTCCGGGACACCTACAATGAGCAGTTCTTC. Together with reference TRBV28 and TRBJ2-1, the CDR3 gives the full variable domain: DVKVTQSSRYLVKRTGEKVFLECVQDMDHENMFWYRQDPGLGLRLIYFSYDVKMKEKGDIPEGYSVSREKKERFSLILESASTNQTSMYLCASSALRDTYNEQFFGPGTRLTVL.

V usage is TRBV2 and J usage is TRBJ1-5, with a possible D match to TRBD1 (6 bases). CDR3 length: 16 amino acids. Per the germline V gene, CDR1 is SNHLY and CDR2 is FYNNEI. Trimming shortened V by 7 bases and J by 0 bases, and 16 bases separated the two germline ends. The CDR3 loop is CASTPTGQYSNQPQHF. The CDR3 coding sequence is TGTGCCAGCACCCCGACAGGACAATATAGCAATCAGCCCCAGCATTTT.

This chain uses TRBV7-6 with TRBJ2-7; D call uncertain. The CDR3 contains 13 residues. V lost 2 bases to trimming and J lost 0 bases, with 5 bases between them. Germline V lookup: CDR1 SGHVS, CDR2 FNYEAQ. This chain's CDR3 is CASSLTPSYEQYF. The CDR3 DNA sequence: TGTGCCAGCAGCTTAACCCCCTCCTACGAGCAGTACTTC.

J is TRBJ2-2 and V is TRBV15, with D possibly matching TRBD1 (5 bases). CDR3 size: 15 residues. The ends were cut back, 2 bases at V and 1 base at J, with 8 bases in the middle. Germline lookup yields CDR1 LNHNV and CDR2 YYDKDF (reference sequence). The CDR3 is CATSRRGRNTGELFF. The CDR3 region has the DNA TGTGCCACCAGCAGAAGGGGTAGGAACACCGGGGAGCTGTTTTTT.

This sequence joins TRBV9 and TRBJ2-2, with D possibly TRBD2 on 5 matching bases. Germline values: CDR1 SGDLS, CDR2 YYNGEE. The germline V and J ends were trimmed by 1 base and 7 bases, with 11 bases remaining between them. CDR3 length: 14 amino acids. CDR3 DNA sequence: TGTGCCAGCAGCGTAAGTGGGAGAGGCGGGGAGCTGTTTTTT. The encoded protein is CASSVSGRGGELFF.

V gene TRBV7-9 combines with J gene TRBJ2-7; 12 bases align to TRBD1. The CDR3 totals 16 residues. V lost 10 bases, J lost 7 bases, and 17 bases stayed unmatched. Germline-derived CDR1 and CDR2 are SEHNR and FQNEAQ (reference sequence). The CDR3 is CATEPNLGQGAGEQYF. DNA of the CDR3: TGTGCCACTGAACCAAATCTGGGACAGGGGGCTGGGGAGCAGTACTTC. The complete variable domain, with remaining parts taken from reference TRBV7-9 and TRBJ2-7, reads DTGVSQNPRHKITKRGQNVTFRCDPISEHNRLYWYRQTLGQGPEFLTYFQNEAQLEKSRLLSDRFSAERPKGSFSTLEIQRTEQGDSAMYLCATEPNLGQGAGEQYFGPGTRLTVT.

This clone appeared a single time. This chain joins TRBV11-2 and TRBJ2-7, with 7 bases matching TRBD1. This CDR3 has 15 residues. CDR1 and CDR2 from the germline V gene are SGHAT and FQNNGV. The trim removed 6 bases at V and 4 bases at J, leaving 12 bases unmatched. The CDR3 protein is CASRRSRDSLYEQYF. Written as DNA, the CDR3 is TGTGCCAGCAGACGTAGCCGGGACAGCCTATACGAGCAGTACTTC.

This clone was seen more than once but under ten times. The chain carries TRBV28 and TRBJ1-5; D might be TRBD1 (6 bases). The V end was cut by 10 bases, the J end by 1 base, with 11 bases between. The CDR3 totals 13 residues. Germline CDR1 and CDR2: MDHEN and SYDVKM. The CDR3 protein is CATGGGSNQPQHF. The CDR3 region has the DNA TGTGCCACAGGCGGGGGCAGCAATCAGCCCCAGCATTTT.

V and J are TRBV6-1 and TRBJ1-5; D is perhaps TRBD1 (5 bases). This CDR3 is built from 15 residues. Germline V gene lookup returns CDR1 MNHNS and CDR2 SASEGT. Trimming took 4 bases from V and 2 from J, leaving 12 bases between them. The CDR3 bases are TGTGCCAGCAGTGCGGGGGATTATCGCAATCAGCCCCAGCATTTT. It encodes CASSAGDYRNQPQHF.

V and J are TRBV5-1 and TRBJ2-1; 10 bases fit TRBD2. Looked up from germline, CDR1 is SGHRS and CDR2 is YFSETQ. The junction had 7 bases not matched to a gene; V was cut back by 2 bases and J by 8 bases. The CDR3 covers 15 residues. CDR3 residues: CASSFPSGSADEQFF. The CDR3 DNA reads as TGCGCCAGCAGCTTCCCTAGCGGGAGTGCTGATGAGCAGTTCTTC.